This T cell receptor (beta chain) was captured by sequencing in a study of response to subunit inactivated influenza vaccine. Study-wide results and limits: Researchers suggested that each seasonal influenza vaccination recruits few new T cells.

Of note for this clonotype: Its antigen is not identified.

TCRdb fed the RT-PCR reads into MiXCR, producing one record per CDR3 protein. Here the sample spans roughly 570,000 distinct CDR3 sequences, 10% to 15% being singletons. The CDR3 has 18 residues. Trimming took 3 bases from V and 3 from J; bases not matched to a gene: 13. Germline V gene lookup returns CDR1 MNHEY and CDR2 SVGAGI. The specimen was PBMCs from blood, collected roughly 47 days after vaccination. The chain recombines TRBV6-5 with TRBJ2-3, with 9 positions matching TRBD2. The sequence was collected from a man aged 50-59 years who received an inactivated influenza vaccine. In DNA form, the CDR3 reads TGTGCCAGCAGTTATTCCATCGGGGCTAGCGGGGTTACAGATACGCAGTATTTT. It is translated as CASSYSIGASGVTDTQYF.